A single sample gave rise to the 14 T cell receptor beta chains below, sequenced in a study of T cell repertoires in cytomegalovirus infection. MiXCR, applied by TCRdb to the reads, yields one record per CDR3 protein. Altogether approximately 770,000 distinct CDR3 sequences are present, about 27% being singletons, with the ten largest covering 10% to 15%. For these receptors, no antigen is known. The sample consisted of cultured CD8+ T cells from PBMCs, taken from culture after CMV antigen stimulation. The receptor source for this set is a human donor in good health (CMV status not recorded). Some clones in this sample may be carry-over from other donors' samples.

The DNA of the CDR3 is TGTGCCAGCAGTTACTCGAAGCAGGGGATGTTGGAAAGGGCCGGGGAGCTGTTTTTT. Translated: CASSYSKQGMLERAGELFF. The chain combines TRBV6-6 with TRBJ2-2, with D possibly matching TRBD1 (6 bases). The V gene lost 0 bases and the J gene lost 6 bases, with 23 bases spanning the gap. Per the germline V gene, CDR1 is MNHNY and CDR2 is SVGAGI (reference sequence). CDR3 length: 19 amino acids.

The sample holds a few counts of this clonotype. V is TRBV4-2 and J is TRBJ2-6, with D possibly matching TRBD1 (6 bases). The CDR3 is 17 amino acids. V was pared by 1 base and J by 3 bases, with 13 bases between. CDR1 and CDR2 (germline): LGHNA, YNFKEQ. Here the CDR3 DNA reads TGTGCCAGCAGCCAAGCGGTCAGGGGCGTTGGGGCCAACGTCCTGACTTTC. Translated, it gives CASSQAVRGVGANVLTF.

This clonotype was recorded a few times. The V call is TRBV7-9, the J call TRBJ2-3, with a weak D call TRBD2 (6 bases). Trimming stripped 3 bases from V and 0 bases from J, with 19 bases between. Germline V lookup: CDR1 SEHNR, CDR2 FQNEAQ (reference sequence). CDR3 size: 18 residues. The CDR3 reads CASSFITGLLTSTDTQYF. CDR3 sequence (DNA): TGTGCCAGCAGCTTCATAACGGGACTCTTAACTAGCACAGATACGCAGTATTTT.

The gene calls are TRBV10-3 and TRBJ2-7; 10 nucleotides align to TRBD2. The CDR3 covers 14 residues. The V and J ends lost 9 bases and 7 bases, in that order; junction bases with no gene match: 12. CDR1 and CDR2 (germline): ENHRY, SYGVKD. CDR3 protein: CAIGASGGGVEQYF. The CDR3 nucleotides read TGTGCCATAGGGGCTAGCGGGGGAGGGGTTGAGCAGTACTTC.

This clonotype has only a few counts. The chain is built from TRBV5-1 and TRBJ2-1; 8 bases map to TRBD1. V shed 5 bases and J 6 bases; nucleotides not matched to a gene: 4. Germline loops: CDR1 SGHRS, CDR2 YFSETQ. The CDR3 is made up of 13 amino acids. Here the CDR3 reads CASRDRDGNEQFF. The CDR3 DNA follows: TGCGCCAGCAGGGACAGGGATGGCAATGAGCAGTTCTTC.

The chain uses TRBV29-1 and TRBJ1-2; maybe TRBD1 (5 bases). Trimming took 2 bases from V and 2 from J, leaving 12 bases between them. Germline CDR1 reads SQVTM; CDR2 reads ANQGSEA. This CDR3 has 14 residues. The CDR3 DNA is TGCAGCGTTGAAAAGGGGCAGGAGAACTATGGCTACACCTTC. This codes for CSVEKGQENYGYTF.

J is TRBJ2-1 and V is TRBV24-1, with D perhaps matching TRBD1 (6 bases). Trimming cost V 2 bases and J 4 bases, with 14 bases left between them. Germline CDR1 reads KGHDR; CDR2 reads SFDVKD. The CDR3 contains 16 residues. The CDR3 reads CATSDSTLTGYNEQFF. CDR3 coding DNA: TGTGCCACCAGTGATTCTACCCTAACAGGGTACAATGAGCAGTTCTTC.

This rearrangement joins TRBV7-9 to TRBJ1-1; weak D call: TRBD1 (5 bases). The V gene's germline CDR1 is SEHNR and CDR2 FQNEAQ (reference sequence). The V end was cut by 5 bases, the J end by 0 bases, with 16 bases between. The CDR3 length is 16 residues. CDR3 bases: TGTGCCAGCAGCCCGAGGGACCGACCCATGAACACTGAAGCTTTCTTT. This encodes CASSPRDRPMNTEAFF.

The V call is TRBV24-1, the J call TRBJ2-1; D perhaps matches TRBD1 (6 bases). Germline V gives CDR1 KGHDR, CDR2 SFDVKD. With 9 bases removed from V and 5 bases from J, the gap between germline ends came to 22 bases. The CDR3 is 16 amino acids. The CDR3 spells CATQAQGQGFNNEQFF. The CDR3, as DNA: TGTGCCACCCAAGCTCAGGGACAAGGGTTTAACAATGAGCAGTTCTTC.

This clonotype was counted a few times. The gene calls are TRBV11-3 and TRBJ2-7; 8 bases map to TRBD1. Germline V gene data show CDR1 as SGHNT and CDR2 as YENEEA. Losses at the gene ends were 4 bases for V and 6 bases for J; bases not matched to a gene: 8. The CDR3 covers 14 residues. Here the CDR3 reads CASSSRDRPGEQYF. The CDR3 nucleotides read TGTGCCAGCAGCTCCCGGGACAGGCCGGGCGAGCAGTACTTC.

This clonotype was seen a handful of times. The V and J genes are TRBV5-6 and TRBJ2-7; TRBD1 might be the D (5 bases). The V gene's germline CDR1 is SGHDT and CDR2 YYEEEE. Trimming left V 0 bases short and J 7 bases short, with 8 bases between. The CDR3 contains 12 residues. CDR3 sequence reads: CASSLAGWEQYF. CDR3 in DNA: TGTGCCAGCAGCTTGGCAGGGTGGGAGCAGTACTTC.

About this clonotype itself: A read error may be the cause here, since a much bigger clone is one base away. The chain couples TRBV7-2 to TRBJ1-5, with no clear D. The germline V gene has CDR1 SGHTA and CDR2 FQGNSA. CDR3 length: 17 residues. V lost 0 bases to trimming and J lost 0 bases, with 12 bases between them. DNA of the CDR3: TGTGCCAGCAGCTTAGCGATAAAGAACAATAGCAATCAGCCCCAGCATTTT. It yields the protein CASSLAIKNNSNQPQHF. Full variable domain (missing parts from reference TRBV7-2 and TRBJ1-5): GAGVSQSPSNKVTEKGKDVELRCDPISGHTALYWYRQSLGQGLEFLIYFQGNSAPDKSGLPSDRFSAERTGGSVSTLTIQRTQQEDSAVYLCASSLAIKNNSNQPQHFGDGTRLSIL.

This clonotype was detected only a few times. The V and J genes are TRBV27 and TRBJ1-5; D remains unclear. Germline CDR1 is MNHEY and CDR2 is SMNVEV (reference sequence). The CDR3 has 16 amino acids. V lost 8 bases, J lost 4 bases, and 21 bases lay in between. The CDR3 protein is CASSSFGPRPNQPQHF. CDR3 DNA sequence: TGTGCCAGCTCATCCTTTGGGCCGAGGCCTAATCAGCCCCAGCATTTT.

The genes are TRBV6-2 or TRBV6-3 and TRBJ2-5; no reliable D call. Germline V lookup: CDR1 MNHEY, CDR2 SVGEGT. V lost 8 bases and J 6 bases, leaving 10 bases between the germline ends. The length of the CDR3 is 11 residues. The CDR3 coding sequence is TGTGCCAGCTTGGGAAGCCAGACCCAGTACTTC. It specifies CASLGSQTQYF.